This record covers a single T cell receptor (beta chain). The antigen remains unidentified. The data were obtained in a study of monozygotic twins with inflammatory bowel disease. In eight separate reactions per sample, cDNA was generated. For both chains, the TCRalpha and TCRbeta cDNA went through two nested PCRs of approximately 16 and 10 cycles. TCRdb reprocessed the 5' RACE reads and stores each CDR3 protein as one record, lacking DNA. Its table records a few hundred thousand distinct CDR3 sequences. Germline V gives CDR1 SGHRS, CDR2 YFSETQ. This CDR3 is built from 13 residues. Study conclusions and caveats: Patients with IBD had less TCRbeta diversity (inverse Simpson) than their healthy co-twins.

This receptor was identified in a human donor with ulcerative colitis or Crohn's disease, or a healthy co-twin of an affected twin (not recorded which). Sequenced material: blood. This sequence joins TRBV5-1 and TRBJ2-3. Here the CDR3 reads CASSLVMADTQYF. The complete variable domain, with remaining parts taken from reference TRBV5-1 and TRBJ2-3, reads KAGVTQTPRYLIKTRGQQVTLSCSPISGHRSVSWYQQTPGQGLQFLFEYFSETQRNKGNFPGRFSGRQFSNSRSEMNVSTLELGDSALYLCASSLVMADTQYFGPGTRLTVL.